The rows below give T cell receptor beta chains drawn from one sample of a study of shared clonotypes between healthy human individuals. TCRdb keeps only in-frame clones here, not all; method: immunoSEQ multiplex PCR. This sample has hundreds of thousands of clones; roughly 96% occur once, and the top ten carry 0.11%. Input material: naive CD8+ T cells sorted from blood. The receptor set was obtained from a woman aged 30 to 39 in good health. The CDR3 runs from the conserved cysteine through the conserved F or W. Fields, in order: D gene, V gene, clone size, J gene, CDR3 DNA, CDR3 protein. A D gene is named only where the DNA matches it firmly. The size entry is marked missing in some rows and otherwise reads once, few, many or a size class.

-,TRBV14,-,TRBJ2-1,TGTGCCAGCAGCCGGGGGTGGGCGGAGCTGTCCTACAATGAGCAGTTCTTC,CASSRGWAELSYNEQFF
TRBD2,TRBV10-2,-,TRBJ2-7,TGCGCCAGCAGTGGGGGGGGACTAGCGGGTACTCTGGGCTACGAGCAGTACTTC,CASSGGGLAGTLGYEQYF
-,TRBV25-1,-,TRBJ1-1,TGTGCCAGCATATTGGGAACAGAAGCTTTCTTT,CASILGTEAFF
TRBD1,TRBV7-9,-,TRBJ2-7,TGTGCCAGCCAATCAGGGGGCGCGGGCTCACGCGAGCAGTACTTC,CASQSGGAGSREQYF
TRBD1,TRBV6-1,-,TRBJ2-1,TGTGCCAGCAGTGAACCGGGACAGGGCTACAATGAGCAGTTCTTC,CASSEPGQGYNEQFF
TRBD2,TRBV9,-,TRBJ2-3,TGTGCCAGCAGCTTTAGCGGGACTAGCACAGATACGCAGTATTTT,CASSFSGTSTDTQYF
-,TRBV5-4,-,TRBJ1-2,TGTGCCAGCAGCTTGGGTCCAGGGGACCCCTATGGCTACACCTTC,CASSLGPGDPYGYTF
-,TRBV7-9,-,TRBJ2-7,TGTGCCAGCAGCTTACCTCGGTTGGGCTCCTACGAGCAGTACTTC,CASSLPRLGSYEQYF
-,TRBV13,-,TRBJ1-2,TGTGCCAGCAGTTTAGGACGGTTCTATGGCTACACCTTC,CASSLGRFYGYTF
-,TRBV29-1,-,TRBJ2-7,TGCAGCGTTGAAGTCGGCGCGGGACAATCTACGGAGCAGTACTTC,CSVEVGAGQSTEQYF
TRBD2,TRBV5-6,-,TRBJ2-5,TGTGCCAGCAGCTTAGGGACTAGCGGGAGAGGGACCCAGTACTTC,CASSLGTSGRGTQYF
TRBD1,TRBV7-9,-,TRBJ1-2,TGTGCCAGCACCGAACAGGGGGCGCCGGGGGGCTACACCTTC,CASTEQGAPGGYTF
-,TRBV27,-,TRBJ1-1,TGTGCCAGCAGTTCTAGTGGGGGCAGGACTGAAGCTTTCTTT,CASSSSGGRTEAFF
-,TRBV4-2,-,TRBJ1-1,TGTGCCAGCAGCCAAGATCTTTACAGGGAAGCTTTCTTT,CASSQDLYREAFF
TRBD2,TRBV7-9,-,TRBJ2-7,TGTGCCATTAGCGGGACGGTTGGTTCTTACGAGCAGTACTTC,CAISGTVGSYEQYF
-,TRBV5-6,few,TRBJ1-5,TGTGCCAGCAGCTTGATGGGAAATCAGCCCCAGCATTTT,CASSLMGNQPQHF
TRBD2,TRBV30,-,TRBJ2-7,TGTGCCTGGTGCAGGGGACTAGCGGGGGCCTACGAGCAGTACTTC,CAWCRGLAGAYEQYF
-,TRBV28,-,TRBJ1-1,TGTGCCAGCAGGGGGCTGAACACTGAAGCTTTCTTT,CASRGLNTEAFF
-,TRBV19,once,TRBJ1-6,TGTGCCAGTACCCCATATGGGGCTACGAATTCACCCCTCCACTTT,CASTPYGATNSPLHF
TRBD2,TRBV6-5,-,TRBJ2-1,TGTGCCAGCAGTTACTCGGTAGCGGGAGTTAGCAATGAGCAGTTCTTC,CASSYSVAGVSNEQFF
TRBD2,TRBV25-1,-,TRBJ2-1,TGTGCCAGCAGTGAATTTGGCGCGGGAGGAGGTTACAATGAGCAGTTCTTC,CASSEFGAGGGYNEQFF
TRBD2,TRBV7-9,-,TRBJ2-1,TGTGCCAGCAGCTCAACGTTTAGCGGGGAATTAACCTACAATGAGCAGTTCTTC,CASSSTFSGELTYNEQFF
-,TRBV19,-,TRBJ2-7,TGTGCCAGTAGTCCGATCTACGGCCGATCCTACGAGCAGTACTTC,CASSPIYGRSYEQYF
TRBD1,TRBV5-6,-,TRBJ2-5,TGTGCCAGCAGCCGGTGGACAGGTGAACAAGAGACCCAGTACTTC,CASSRWTGEQETQYF
-,TRBV9,-,TRBJ2-1,TGTGCCAGCAGCCCGCAGCGGGCTAGCTCCTACAATGAGCAGTTCTTC,CASSPQRASSYNEQFF
-,TRBV2,few,TRBJ2-2,TGTGCCAGCAGTGAGGCCTCTGAGCTGTTTTTT,CASSEASELFF
TRBD1,TRBV7-9,-,TRBJ2-5,TGTGCCAGCAGCGTACCAGCCGGGACAGATTATGAAGAGACCCAGTACTTC,CASSVPAGTDYEETQYF
-,TRBV27,-,TRBJ2-7,TGTGCCAGCAGTTTATCAACAGTTACAACGTCCCACGAGCAGTACTTC,CASSLSTVTTSHEQYF
-,TRBV5-1,-,TRBJ2-7,TGCGCCAGCAGCTATAAATCGGACAGCTACGAGCAGTACTTC,CASSYKSDSYEQYF
TRBD2,TRBV11-2,-,TRBJ2-7,TGTGCCAGCAGCTTCCCTACTAGCGGGGTTCGCTACGAGCAGTACTTC,CASSFPTSGVRYEQYF
-,TRBV7-6,-,TRBJ2-1,TGTGCCAGCAGCTTAGACTGGAGACTGGAAACCTACAATGAGCAGTTCTTC,CASSLDWRLETYNEQFF
TRBD2,TRBV9,-,TRBJ2-1,TGTGCCAGCAGCGTAGCCCTAGCGGGAGGATACAATGAGCAGTTCTTC,CASSVALAGGYNEQFF
TRBD2,TRBV29-1,-,TRBJ2-7,TGCAGCGTTGAAGACCTGGCGGGAGGGGGCTACGAGCAGTACTTC,CSVEDLAGGGYEQYF
TRBD1,TRBV19,-,TRBJ1-2,TGTGCCAGTACCAGGGGGGACCGAGCCTTCTTTAACTATGGCTACACCTTC,CASTRGDRAFFNYGYTF
TRBD1,TRBV6-5,-,TRBJ2-2,TGTGCCAGCAGTTACTCCCGGACAGGGAACACCGGGGAGCTGTTTTTT,CASSYSRTGNTGELFF
-,TRBV19,-,TRBJ2-4,TGTGCCAGTAGTTTAGACAGTGCAGCCTCAACCAAAAACATTCAGTACTTC,CASSLDSAASTKNIQYF
-,TRBV6-5,-,TRBJ2-7,TGTGCCAGCAGTTACTCGACGTCCGGGGGCGGCGAGCAGTACTTC,CASSYSTSGGGEQYF
-,TRBV5-6,-,TRBJ2-4,TGTGCCAGCAGCTCAGACGGTGAAAGGGACAAAAACATTCAGTACTTC,CASSSDGERDKNIQYF
TRBD2,TRBV6-5,-,TRBJ2-2,TGTGCCAGCAGTTACGCGGGAGATTATACCGGGGAGCTGTTTTTT,CASSYAGDYTGELFF
-,TRBV27,-,TRBJ2-2,TGTGCCAGCAGTCCCAACACCGGGGAGCTGTTTTTT,CASSPNTGELFF
TRBD2,TRBV27,-,TRBJ2-1,TGTGCCAGCAGTTTTGCAGCGGGAGCCTACAATGAGCAGTTCTTC,CASSFAAGAYNEQFF
-,TRBV6-1,-,TRBJ2-5,TGTGCCGTCACAGACTGGCCCCAAGAGACCCAGTACTTC,CAVTDWPQETQYF
TRBD2,TRBV13,-,TRBJ2-7,TGTGCCAGCAGCTTAGGAGCTAGCGGGAGGGCCTACGAGCAGTACTTC,CASSLGASGRAYEQYF
-,TRBV11-2,-,TRBJ1-3,TGTGCCAGCAGCTTAGGGTCGTACTTTCACTCTGGAAACACCATATATTTT,CASSLGSYFHSGNTIYF